This TCR beta chain was retrieved from a study of response to subunit inactivated influenza vaccine. TCRdb processed the RT-PCR reads anew with MiXCR; each CDR3 protein has one entry. In the table there are 550,000 to 600,000 distinct CDR3 sequences, about an eighth of which are singletons. This CDR3 spans 14 amino acids. V was pared by 0 bases and J by 4 bases, with 6 bases between. This clonotype was seen repeatedly, ten times or more. The material sequenced was PBMCs from blood, taken on the day of vaccination. The receptor was isolated from a man over 45 who received an inactivated influenza vaccine. The V and J genes are TRBV12-3 or TRBV12-4 and TRBJ2-2; D tentatively fits TRBD1 or TRBD2 (5 bases each). The CDR3 is CASSLAGTTGELFF. The CDR3 coding sequence is TGTGCCAGCAGTTTAGCAGGGACCACCGGGGAGCTGTTTTTT.